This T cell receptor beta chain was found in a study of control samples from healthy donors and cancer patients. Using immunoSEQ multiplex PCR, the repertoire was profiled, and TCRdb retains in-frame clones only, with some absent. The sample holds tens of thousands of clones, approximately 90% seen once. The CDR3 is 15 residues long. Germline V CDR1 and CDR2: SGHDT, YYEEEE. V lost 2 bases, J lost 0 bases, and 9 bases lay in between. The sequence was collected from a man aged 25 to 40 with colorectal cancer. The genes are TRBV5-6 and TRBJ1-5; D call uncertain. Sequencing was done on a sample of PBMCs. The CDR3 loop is CASSFGRDSNQPQHF. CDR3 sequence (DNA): TGTGCCAGCAGCTTCGGACGGGATAGCAATCAGCCCCAGCATTTT.